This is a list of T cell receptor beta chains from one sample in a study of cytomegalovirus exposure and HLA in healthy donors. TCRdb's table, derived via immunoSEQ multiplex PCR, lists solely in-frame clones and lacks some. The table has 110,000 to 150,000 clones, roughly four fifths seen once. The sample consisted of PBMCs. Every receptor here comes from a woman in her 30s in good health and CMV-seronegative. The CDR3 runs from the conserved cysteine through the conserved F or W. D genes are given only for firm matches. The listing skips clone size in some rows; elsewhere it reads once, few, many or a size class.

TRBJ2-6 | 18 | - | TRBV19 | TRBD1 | TGTGCCAGTAGTAAAACCGGGACAGGGTTGACTGGGGCCAACGTCCTGACTTTC | CASSKTGTGLTGANVLTF
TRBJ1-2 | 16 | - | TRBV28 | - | TGTGCCAGCAACACGGGGCGGGGGGCCGCTAACTATGGCTACACCTTC | CASNTGRGAANYGYTF
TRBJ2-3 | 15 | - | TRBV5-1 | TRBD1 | TGCGCCAGCAGCTCGGGACAGGGATTCACAGATACGCAGTATTTT | CASSSGQGFTDTQYF
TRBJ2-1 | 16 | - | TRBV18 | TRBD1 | TGTGCCAGCTCATCAGAGGACAGGGGGTACTACAATGAGCAGTTCTTC | CASSSEDRGYYNEQFF
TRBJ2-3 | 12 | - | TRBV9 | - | TGTGCCAGCAGCGTAGGTCTCGATACGCAGTATTTT | CASSVGLDTQYF
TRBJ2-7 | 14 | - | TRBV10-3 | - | TGTGCCACGACCCGACAGGTCCCGTCCTACGAGCAGTACTTC | CATTRQVPSYEQYF
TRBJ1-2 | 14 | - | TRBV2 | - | TGTGCCAGCACCGGAAGCAGGGTAAACTATGGCTACACCTTC | CASTGSRVNYGYTF
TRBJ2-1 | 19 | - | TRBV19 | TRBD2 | TGTGCCAGTAGCATACACGCCAAGGGACTAGCGGGGGCAAGGAATGAGCAGTTCTTC | CASSIHAKGLAGARNEQFF
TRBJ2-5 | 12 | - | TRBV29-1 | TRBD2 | TGCAGCGTTGAACAGGGAGGGGAGACCCAGTACTTC | CSVEQGGETQYF
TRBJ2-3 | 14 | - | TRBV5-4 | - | TGTGCCAGCAGCGACACTAGAAACACAGATACGCAGTATTTT | CASSDTRNTDTQYF
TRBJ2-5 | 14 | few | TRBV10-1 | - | TGCGCCAGCAGTGCGGACAGAGACCAAGAGACCCAGTACTTC | CASSADRDQETQYF
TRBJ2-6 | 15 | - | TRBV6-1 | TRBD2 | TGTGCCAGCAGTGGCGGGAGCTCTGGGGCCAACGTCCTGACTTTC | CASSGGSSGANVLTF
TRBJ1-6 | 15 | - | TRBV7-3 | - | TGTGCCAGCAGCTTGCGGCAGGGATTGGATTCACCCCTCCACTTT | CASSLRQGLDSPLHF
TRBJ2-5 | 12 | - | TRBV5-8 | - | TGTGCCAGCAGCGCCGTTAGAGAGACCCAGTACTTC | CASSAVRETQYF
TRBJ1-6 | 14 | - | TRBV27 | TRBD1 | TGTGCCAGCAGTGACCGACAGGGGCTTTCACCCCTCCACTTT | CASSDRQGLSPLHF
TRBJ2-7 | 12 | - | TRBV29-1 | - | TGCAGCGTTGAAAGGGACAACTACGAGCAGTACTTC | CSVERDNYEQYF
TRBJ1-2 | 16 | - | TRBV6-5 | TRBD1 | TGTGCCAGCAGTTACCACTGGACAGGGGAAAAGGATGGCTACACCTTC | CASSYHWTGEKDGYTF
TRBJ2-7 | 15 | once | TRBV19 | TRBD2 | TGTGCCAGTAGTATAATCGCGGGGGGAATCTACGAGCAGTACTTC | CASSIIAGGIYEQYF
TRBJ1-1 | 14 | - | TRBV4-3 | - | TGCGCCAGCAGCCAAGCCCGGAAACGGGAGGAAGCTTTCTTT | CASSQARKREEAFF
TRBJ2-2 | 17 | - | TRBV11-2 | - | TGTGCCAGCAGCTCTGGACCGGGACAACCGAACACCGGGGAGCTGTTTTTT | CASSSGPGQPNTGELFF
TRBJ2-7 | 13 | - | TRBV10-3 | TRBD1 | TGTGCCATCAGAGAGACAGGGAGATACGAGCAGTACTTC | CAIRETGRYEQYF
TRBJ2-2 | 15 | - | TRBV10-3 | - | TGTGCCATCAGTGGAGGACAGCCCCCCACCGGGGAGCTGTTTTTT | CAISGGQPPTGELFF
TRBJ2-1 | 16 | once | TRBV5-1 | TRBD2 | TGCGCCTCGGAGTCTGGGACTAAACTAAAGTACTATGAGCAGTTCTTC | CASESGTKLKYYEQFF
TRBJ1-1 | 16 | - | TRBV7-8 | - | TGTGCCAGCAGCTCCCACAAAAAGACAGGGAACACTGAAGCTTTCTTT | CASSSHKKTGNTEAFF
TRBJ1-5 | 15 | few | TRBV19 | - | TGTGCCAGTCGGTCCGGGTGGAGGGGCAATCAGCCCCAGCATTTT | CASRSGWRGNQPQHF
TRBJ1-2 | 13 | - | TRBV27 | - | TGTGCCAGCAGTTCGTCAGGGAACTATGGCTACACCTTC | CASSSSGNYGYTF
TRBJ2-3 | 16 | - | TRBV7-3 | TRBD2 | TGTGCCAGCAGCCCGGGGGGGCAGGGAGGAGCAGATACGCAGTATTTT | CASSPGGQGGADTQYF
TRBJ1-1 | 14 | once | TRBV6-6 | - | TGTGCCAGCAGTTCAAACAGTCGGAACACTGAAGCTTTCTTT | CASSSNSRNTEAFF
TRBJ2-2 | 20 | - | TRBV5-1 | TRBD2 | TGCGCCAGCAGCTTGCGGGGCCCGGGACTAGCGGGGGGGAAGACCGGGGAGCTGTTTTTT | CASSLRGPGLAGGKTGELFF
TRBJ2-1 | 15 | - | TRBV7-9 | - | TGTGCCAGCAGCTTTCGCCCGGGGGTGTACAATGAGCAGTTCTTC | CASSFRPGVYNEQFF
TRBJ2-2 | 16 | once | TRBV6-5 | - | TGTGCCAGCAGTTACGGTCAGATCACGAACACCGGGGAGCTGTTTTTT | CASSYGQITNTGELFF
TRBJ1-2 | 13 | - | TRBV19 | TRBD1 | TGTGCCAGTATAGGCAGGGGGCTCTATGGCTACACCTTC | CASIGRGLYGYTF
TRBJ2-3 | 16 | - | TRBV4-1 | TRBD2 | TGCGCCAGCAGCCAAGATTTGACGGGGGGGCTTATTACGCAGTATTTT | CASSQDLTGGLITQYF
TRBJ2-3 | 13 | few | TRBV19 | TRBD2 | TGTGCCAGCGGACTAGCGGGGGCCTATACGCAGTATTTT | CASGLAGAYTQYF
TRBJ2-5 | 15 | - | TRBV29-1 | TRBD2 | TGCAGCGTGCGAGTGACTAGCGGGGGCCAAGAGACCCAGTACTTC | CSVRVTSGGQETQYF
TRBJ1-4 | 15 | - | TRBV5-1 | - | TGCGCCAGCAGCTTGGAAGGGAAGGGGAACGAAAAACTGTTTTTT | CASSLEGKGNEKLFF